This TCR beta chain derives from a study of blood T cell repertoires in COVID-19. Study at large: Samples taken during acute and convalescent COVID-19 were collected in the United States, Italy and Spain. Sources were T cells, B-cell-depleted T cells, or PBMCs; the material itself was cDNA or gDNA.

V dropped 3 bases and J dropped 1; count of bases not matched to a gene: 3. CDR3 length equals 15 residues. Germline values: CDR1 DFQATT, CDR2 SNEGSKA (reference sequence). Authors' methods: Cell counts per sample came from amplifying reference gene primers. Produced via immunoSEQ multiplex PCR; TCRdb's table is partial and in-frame only. That table furnishes V, J and clone size, whereas the DNA furnished D and trimming. The table has about 52,000 clones, roughly 91% seen once; the top ten hold about 3.4%. The chain combines TRBV20-1 with TRBJ1-6, with 7 nucleotides matching TRBD1. Sequenced input: peripheral blood. The sequence derives from a human donor in a cohort sampled during active COVID-19. The CDR3 sequence: CSASAGGSYNSPLHF. CDR3 nucleotides: TGCAGTGCTAGTGCAGGGGGTTCCTATAATTCACCCCTCCACTTT.